The next 7 T cell receptor beta chains were all read from a single sample in a study of long-term antiretroviral therapy in people with HIV. Version v3.0 of the immunoSEQ assay ran at survey level. This table comes from immunoSEQ multiplex PCR, and its TCRdb copy is limited to in-frame clones, with some not included. The sample has about 28,000 clones, roughly 84% seen once. The input for sequencing was unsorted PBMCs, taken 0.4 years after starting antiretroviral therapy. Receptors originate from a man between 18 and 35 years old with HIV.

V and J are TRBV27 and TRBJ2-3; TRBD2 aligns across 12 bases. This CDR3 region has 16 residues. Trimming removed 8 bases from V and 0 bases from J; junction bases left unmatched: 6. CDR1 MNHEY and CDR2 SMNVEV come from the germline V gene (reference sequence). This CDR3 reads CASLLAGGRSTDTQYF. CDR3 DNA sequence: TGTGCCAGCCTACTAGCGGGGGGCCGGAGCACAGATACGCAGTATTTT.

The J gene is TRBJ1-1, the V gene TRBV6-6, with D unclear. The V gene's germline CDR1 is MNHNY and CDR2 SVGAGI (reference sequence). V was clipped by 6 bases and J by 2 bases, with 10 bases between them. The CDR3 spans 13 residues. CDR3 protein: CASRPTVNTEAFF. CDR3 nucleotides: TGTGCCAGCAGGCCCACAGTTAACACTGAAGCTTTCTTT.

The chain carries TRBV18 and TRBJ1-4; D may be TRBD1 (5 bases). This CDR3 contains 18 residues. The V and J ends lost 3 bases and 5 bases respectively, with 22 bases between them. Germline V gene lookup returns CDR1 KGHSH and CDR2 LQKENI. The CDR3 here is CASSPSGTARPSNEKLFF. CDR3 nucleotide sequence: TGTGCCAGCTCACCGTCCGGGACTGCACGACCATCCAATGAAAAACTGTTTTTT.

This clone came up a few times. The rearrangement links TRBV15 to TRBJ1-5; a possible D gene is TRBD1 (6 bases). The CDR3 consists of 13 residues. The ends were cut back, 5 bases at V and 6 bases at J, with 11 bases in the middle. CDR1 LNHNV and CDR2 YYDKDF come from the germline V gene (reference sequence). The CDR3 loop is CATSGTLGQPQHF. The CDR3 DNA reads TGTGCCACCAGCGGGACACTTGGTCAGCCCCAGCATTTT. Full variable domain (remainder filled in from reference TRBV15 and TRBJ1-5): DAMVIQNPRYQVTQFGKPVTLSCSQTLNHNVMYWYQQKSSQAPKLLFHYYDKDFNNEADTPDNFQSRRPNTSFCFLDIRSPGLGDTAMYLCATSGTLGQPQHFGDGTRLSIL.

The sample holds a few counts of this clone. The rearrangement joins TRBV7-9 to TRBJ2-1, with D perhaps matching TRBD2 (6 bases). This CDR3 has 14 residues. Germline values: CDR1 SEHNR, CDR2 FQNEAQ (reference sequence). The V and J ends lost 0 bases and 10 bases respectively, with 13 bases between them. The CDR3 reads CASSLAGGEGEQFF. The CDR3 coding sequence is TGTGCCAGCAGCTTAGCGGGAGGAGAGGGGGAGCAGTTCTTC.

The genes are TRBV6-6 and TRBJ2-1; a possible D gene is TRBD2 (6 bases). This CDR3 has 13 amino acids. V lost 6 bases to trimming and J lost 9 bases, with 15 bases between them. Germline CDR1 MNHNY, CDR2 SVGAGI (reference sequence). The CDR3 is CASSPRGNGEQFF. The CDR3 nucleotides read TGTGCCAGCAGCCCGCGGGGTAATGGTGAGCAGTTCTTC.

The chain has TRBV4-1 and TRBJ2-5; 7 bases are shared with TRBD1. The germline V gene has CDR1 MGHRA and CDR2 YSYEKL. CDR3 size: 15 residues. V trimming: 4 bases; J trimming: 5 bases; junction bases outside the gene matches: 10. The CDR3 here is CASSPLDRQVETQYF. The CDR3, as DNA: TGCGCCAGCAGCCCCTTGGACAGGCAGGTTGAGACCCAGTACTTC.